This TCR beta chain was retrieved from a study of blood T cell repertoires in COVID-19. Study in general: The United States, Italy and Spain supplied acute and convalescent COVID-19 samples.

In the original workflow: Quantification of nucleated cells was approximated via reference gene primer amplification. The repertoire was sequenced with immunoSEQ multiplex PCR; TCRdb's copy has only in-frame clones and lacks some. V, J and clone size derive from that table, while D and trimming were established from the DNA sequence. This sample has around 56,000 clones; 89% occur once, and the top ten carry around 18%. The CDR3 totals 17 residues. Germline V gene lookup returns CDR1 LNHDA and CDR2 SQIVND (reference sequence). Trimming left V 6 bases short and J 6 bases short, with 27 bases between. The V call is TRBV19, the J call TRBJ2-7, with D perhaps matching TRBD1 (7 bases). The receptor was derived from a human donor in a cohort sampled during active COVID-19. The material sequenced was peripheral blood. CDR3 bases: TGTGCCAGTAGATCGGGAGCAACGGGACACTCAGGGGGCGAGCAGTACTTC. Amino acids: CASRSGATGHSGGEQYF.